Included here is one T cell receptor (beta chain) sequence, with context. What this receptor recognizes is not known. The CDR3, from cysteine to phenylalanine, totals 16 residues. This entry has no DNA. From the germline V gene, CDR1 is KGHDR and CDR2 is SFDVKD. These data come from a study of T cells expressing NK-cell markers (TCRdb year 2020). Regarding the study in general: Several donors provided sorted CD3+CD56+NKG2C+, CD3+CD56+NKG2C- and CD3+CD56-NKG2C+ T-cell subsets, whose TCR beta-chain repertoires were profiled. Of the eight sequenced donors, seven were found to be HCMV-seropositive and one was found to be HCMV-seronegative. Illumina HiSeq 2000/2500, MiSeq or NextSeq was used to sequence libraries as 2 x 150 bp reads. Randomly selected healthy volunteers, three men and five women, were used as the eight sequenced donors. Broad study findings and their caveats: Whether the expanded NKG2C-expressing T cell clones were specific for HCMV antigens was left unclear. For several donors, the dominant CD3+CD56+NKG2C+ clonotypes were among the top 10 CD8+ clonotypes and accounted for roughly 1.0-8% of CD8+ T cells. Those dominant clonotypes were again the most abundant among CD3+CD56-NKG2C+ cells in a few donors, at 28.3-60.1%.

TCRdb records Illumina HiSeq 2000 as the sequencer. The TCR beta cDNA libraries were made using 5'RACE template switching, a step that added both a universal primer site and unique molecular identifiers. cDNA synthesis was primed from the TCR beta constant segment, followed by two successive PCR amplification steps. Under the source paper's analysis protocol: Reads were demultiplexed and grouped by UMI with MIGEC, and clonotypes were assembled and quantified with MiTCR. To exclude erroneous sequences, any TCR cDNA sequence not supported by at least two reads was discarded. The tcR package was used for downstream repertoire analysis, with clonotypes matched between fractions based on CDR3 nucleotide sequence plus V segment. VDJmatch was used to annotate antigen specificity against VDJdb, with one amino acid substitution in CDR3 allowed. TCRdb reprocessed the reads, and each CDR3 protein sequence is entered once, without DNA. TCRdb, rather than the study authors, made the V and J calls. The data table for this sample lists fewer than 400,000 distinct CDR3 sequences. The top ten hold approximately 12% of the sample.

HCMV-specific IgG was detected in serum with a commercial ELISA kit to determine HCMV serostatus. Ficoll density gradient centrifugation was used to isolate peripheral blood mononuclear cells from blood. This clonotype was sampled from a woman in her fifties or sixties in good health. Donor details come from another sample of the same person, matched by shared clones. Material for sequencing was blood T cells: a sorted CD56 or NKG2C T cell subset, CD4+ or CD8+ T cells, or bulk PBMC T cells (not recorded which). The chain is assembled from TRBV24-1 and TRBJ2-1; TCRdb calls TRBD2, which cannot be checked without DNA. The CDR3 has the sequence CATSDLLLAGGGEQFF.